Here is one T cell receptor (beta chain) with its context. This record belongs to a study of blood T cell repertoires in COVID-19. Study information: Collection of acute and convalescent COVID-19 samples took place in the United States, Italy and Spain. Sources were T cells, B-cell-depleted T cells, or PBMCs; the material itself was cDNA or gDNA.

Study processing details: Nucleated cell number was recorded as an estimate derived from reference gene primer amplification. TCRdb's table, derived via immunoSEQ multiplex PCR, lists solely in-frame clones and lacks some. V and J calls and clone size come straight from that table; D and trimming were deduced from the DNA. The sample comprises 250,000 to 350,000 clones, around 81% of which are singletons, and around 4% rests with the top ten. CDR3 length equals 15 residues. The germline CDR1 and CDR2 sequences are SNHLY and FYNNEI. After removal of 6 bases from V and 3 bases from J, the junction contained 11 bases not matched to a gene.

The V and J genes are TRBV2 and TRBJ2-7; 7 bases are a match to TRBD1. The clonotype comes from a woman between 50 and 59 years old with active or convalescent COVID-19. Source material: peripheral blood. The CDR3 loop reads CASRAARDRFYEQYF. The CDR3 DNA is TGTGCCAGCAGGGCCGCCCGGGACAGATTCTACGAGCAGTACTTC.